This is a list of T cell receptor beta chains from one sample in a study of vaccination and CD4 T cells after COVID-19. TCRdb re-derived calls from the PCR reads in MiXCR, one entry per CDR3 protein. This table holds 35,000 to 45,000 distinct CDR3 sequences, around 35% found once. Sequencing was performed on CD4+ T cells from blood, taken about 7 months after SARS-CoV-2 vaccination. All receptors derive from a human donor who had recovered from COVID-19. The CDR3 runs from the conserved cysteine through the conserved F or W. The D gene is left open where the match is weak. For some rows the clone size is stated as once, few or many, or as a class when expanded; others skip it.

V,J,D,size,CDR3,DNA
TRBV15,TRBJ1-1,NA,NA,CATSREGYTEAFF,TGTGCCACCAGCAGAGAGGGCTACACTGAAGCTTTCTTT
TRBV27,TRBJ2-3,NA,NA,CASNKRSTDTQYF,TGTGCCAGTAATAAGCGGAGCACAGATACGCAGTATTTT
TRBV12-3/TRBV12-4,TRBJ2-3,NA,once,CASWAQGGGGTDTQYF,TGTGCCAGCTGGGCACAGGGCGGCGGGGGCACAGATACGCAGTATTTT
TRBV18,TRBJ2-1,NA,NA,CASSPPSAGNEQFF,TGTGCCAGCTCACCTCCGAGCGCCGGGAATGAGCAGTTCTTC
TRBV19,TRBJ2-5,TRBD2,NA,CASSMGLAASQETQYF,TGTGCCAGTAGTATGGGACTAGCGGCCAGCCAAGAGACCCAGTACTTC
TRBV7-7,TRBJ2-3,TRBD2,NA,CASSKTITSGMDTQYF,TGTGCCAGCAGCAAGACGATCACTAGCGGGATGGATACGCAGTATTTT
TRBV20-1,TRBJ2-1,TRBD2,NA,CSARGTSGRNEQFF,TGCAGTGCTAGGGGGACTAGCGGACGCAATGAGCAGTTCTTC
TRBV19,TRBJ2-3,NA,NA,CASSIMVGETTDTQYF,TGTGCCAGTAGTATAATGGTTGGGGAAACCACAGATACGCAGTATTTT
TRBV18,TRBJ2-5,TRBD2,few,CASSPPRSTSGSRETQYF,TGTGCCAGCTCACCACCTCGTTCGACTAGCGGGAGTCGGGAGACCCAGTACTTC
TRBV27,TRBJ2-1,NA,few,CASTRVGGLSSYNEQFF,TGTGCCAGCACCCGGGTGGGAGGACTTAGCTCCTACAATGAGCAGTTCTTC
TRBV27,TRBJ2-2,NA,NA,CASTGLDATGELFF,TGTGCCAGCACGGGACTCGACGCCACCGGGGAGCTGTTTTTT
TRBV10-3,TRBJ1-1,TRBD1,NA,CAIKGQGNTEAFF,TGTGCCATCAAGGGACAGGGGAACACTGAAGCTTTCTTT
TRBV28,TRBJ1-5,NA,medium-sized,CASSSPPNQPQHF,TGTGCCAGCAGTTCCCCGCCAAATCAGCCCCAGCATTTT
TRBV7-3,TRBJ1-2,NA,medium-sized,CASSLRAEEDYGYTF,TGTGCCAGCAGCTTAAGGGCCGAAGAAGACTATGGCTACACCTTC
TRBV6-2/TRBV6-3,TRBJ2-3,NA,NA,CASSYRMTSYSSTDTQYF,TGTGCCAGCAGTTACCGAATGACATCTTACTCTAGCACAGATACGCAGTATTTT
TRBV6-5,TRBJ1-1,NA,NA,CASSYSAGAGTEAFF,TGTGCCAGCAGTTACTCGGCAGGGGCGGGCACTGAAGCTTTCTTT
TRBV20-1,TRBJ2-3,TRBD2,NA,CSADALAHSTDTQYF,TGCAGTGCTGACGCACTAGCGCATAGCACAGATACGCAGTATTTT
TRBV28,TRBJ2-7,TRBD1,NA,CASSPSGQSYEQYF,TGTGCCAGCAGTCCCTCGGGACAGTCCTACGAGCAGTACTTC
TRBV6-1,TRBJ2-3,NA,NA,CASSPVGPSTDTQYF,TGTGCCAGCAGCCCGGTGGGACCTAGCACAGATACGCAGTATTTT
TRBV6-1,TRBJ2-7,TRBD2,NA,CASSLKAGGPSEQYF,TGTGCCAGCAGTCTCAAAGCGGGAGGGCCTAGCGAGCAGTACTTC
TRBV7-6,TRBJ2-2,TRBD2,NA,CASSLVAGEDLGGELFF,TGTGCCAGCAGCTTAGTAGCGGGAGAAGATTTGGGGGGGGAGCTGTTTTTT
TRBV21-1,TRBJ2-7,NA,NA,CASSKARGTTASGTFYEQYF,TGTGCCAGCAGCAAAGCGCGAGGGACTACGGCTAGCGGGACGTTCTACGAGCAGTACTTC
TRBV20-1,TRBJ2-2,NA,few,CSARAFGPPNTGELFF,TGCAGTGCTAGGGCCTTCGGACCCCCGAACACCGGGGAGCTGTTTTTT
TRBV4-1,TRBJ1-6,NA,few,CASSQGEVHNSPLHF,TGCGCCAGCAGCCAAGGTGAAGTACATAATTCACCCCTCCACTTT
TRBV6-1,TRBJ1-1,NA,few,CASSENEGVGNTEAFF,TGTGCCAGCAGTGAAAACGAGGGCGTCGGGAACACTGAAGCTTTCTTT
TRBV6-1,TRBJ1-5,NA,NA,CASSPQRGLYSNQPQHF,TGTGCCAGCAGTCCCCAGCGGGGACTATATAGCAATCAGCCCCAGCATTTT